This TCR beta chain derives from a study of blood T cell repertoires in COVID-19. Whole-study context: The origin of the acute and convalescent COVID-19 samples was the United States, Italy and Spain. PBMCs, B-cell-depleted T cells, or T cells provided the cDNA or gDNA that made up the material.

J was trimmed by 3 bases and V by 4 bases; bases with no gene match: 5. The CDR3 is made up of 14 amino acids. Per germline, CDR1 LGHDT and CDR2 YNNKEL (reference sequence). Seattle-derived patients entered the study during active infection and were followed longitudinally. Authors' data handling: Reference gene primer amplification in the assay estimated nucleated cell counts. Produced via immunoSEQ multiplex PCR; TCRdb's table is partial and in-frame only. The DNA gave D and trimming, while V, J and clone size come from that table. The data contain about 350,000 clones, over 80% of them singletons. The specimen sequenced was peripheral blood. The chain is built from TRBV3-1 (or the pseudogene TRBV3-2) and TRBJ2-7, with 8 bases fitting TRBD1. The source is a woman between 50 and 59 years old with COVID-19, enrolled during active disease. CDR3 in DNA: TGTGCCAGCAGCCCTCCGGACAGGGTCTACGAGCAGTACTTC. Translation gives CASSPPDRVYEQYF.